This paragraph reports one TCR beta chain. The antigen remains undetermined. Using immunoSEQ multiplex PCR, the repertoire was profiled, and TCRdb retains in-frame clones only, with some absent. The sample contains about 69,000 clones, nearly 90% of which appear only once. This sample was included in a study of OX40 agonist ivuxolimab in advanced cancers. Overall study context: The dose-escalation cohort was approximately 80% male, with a mean age of around 60 years, ranging roughly 23 to 79.

Whole-study findings and limits: On average, CD8+ T cells had more expanded clones than CD4+.

Sample: CD4+ or CD8+ T cells sorted from blood, taken in a trial of the OX40 agonist ivuxolimab. This receptor was identified in an adult with an advanced solid tumor such as melanoma, head and neck, liver or kidney cancer.

CDR3 protein: CASKVAGLYEQYF. In DNA form, the CDR3 reads TGTGCCAGCAAGGTAGCGGGGCTTTACGAGCAGTACTTC. The V gene is TRBV6-6, the J gene TRBJ2-7; 8 bases align to TRBD2. The junction had 6 bases not matched to a gene; V was cut back by 7 bases and J by 4 bases. This CDR3 comprises 13 residues. Germline V gives CDR1 MNHNY, CDR2 SVGAGI (reference sequence).